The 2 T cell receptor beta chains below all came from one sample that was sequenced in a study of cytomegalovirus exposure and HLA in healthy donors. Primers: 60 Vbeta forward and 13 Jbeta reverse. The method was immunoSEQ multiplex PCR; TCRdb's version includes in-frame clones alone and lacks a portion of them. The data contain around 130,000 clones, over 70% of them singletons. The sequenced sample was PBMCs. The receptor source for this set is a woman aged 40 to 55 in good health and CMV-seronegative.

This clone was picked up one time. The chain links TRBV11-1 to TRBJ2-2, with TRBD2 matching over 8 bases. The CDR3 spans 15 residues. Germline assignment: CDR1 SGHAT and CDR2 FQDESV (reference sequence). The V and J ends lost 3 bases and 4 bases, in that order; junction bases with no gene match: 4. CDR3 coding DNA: TGTGCCAGCAGCTTCACCGGGACTAGCACCGGGGAGCTGTTTTTT. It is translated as CASSFTGTSTGELFF.

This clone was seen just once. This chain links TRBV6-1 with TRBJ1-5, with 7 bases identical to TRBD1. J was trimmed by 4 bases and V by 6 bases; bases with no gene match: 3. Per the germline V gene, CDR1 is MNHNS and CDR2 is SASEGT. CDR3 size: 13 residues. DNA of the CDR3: TGTGCCAGCAGGGCGACAGGGAATCAGCCCCAGCATTTT. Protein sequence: CASRATGNQPQHF.